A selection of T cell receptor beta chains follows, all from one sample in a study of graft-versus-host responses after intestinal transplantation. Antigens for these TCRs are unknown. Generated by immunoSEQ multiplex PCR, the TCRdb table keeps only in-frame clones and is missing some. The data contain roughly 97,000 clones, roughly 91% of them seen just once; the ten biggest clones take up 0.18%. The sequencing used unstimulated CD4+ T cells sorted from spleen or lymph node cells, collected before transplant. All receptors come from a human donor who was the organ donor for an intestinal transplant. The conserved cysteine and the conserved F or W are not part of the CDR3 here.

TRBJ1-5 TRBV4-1 ASSPGGRIGNQPQH
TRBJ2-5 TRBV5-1 ASSRPGETVETQY
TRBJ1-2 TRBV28 ASSSAATGVINYGYT
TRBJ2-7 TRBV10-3 ATGQGANEQY
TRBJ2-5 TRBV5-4 ASSGERGGIKTQY
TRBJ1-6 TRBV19 ASTVGQGTNSPLH
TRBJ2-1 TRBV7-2 ASSSRTSGGNEQF
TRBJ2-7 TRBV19 ASSPLAGSSYEQY
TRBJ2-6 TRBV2 ASNRDRGASGANVLT
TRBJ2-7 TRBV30 AWRTGLSYEQY
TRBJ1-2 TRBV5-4 ASSSQGAYGYT
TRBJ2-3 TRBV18 ASSPETLGTDTQY
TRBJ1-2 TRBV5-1 ASSLGSLDGYT
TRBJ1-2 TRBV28 ASSLSTGIYGYT
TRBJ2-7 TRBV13 ASSLSLGTLQQY